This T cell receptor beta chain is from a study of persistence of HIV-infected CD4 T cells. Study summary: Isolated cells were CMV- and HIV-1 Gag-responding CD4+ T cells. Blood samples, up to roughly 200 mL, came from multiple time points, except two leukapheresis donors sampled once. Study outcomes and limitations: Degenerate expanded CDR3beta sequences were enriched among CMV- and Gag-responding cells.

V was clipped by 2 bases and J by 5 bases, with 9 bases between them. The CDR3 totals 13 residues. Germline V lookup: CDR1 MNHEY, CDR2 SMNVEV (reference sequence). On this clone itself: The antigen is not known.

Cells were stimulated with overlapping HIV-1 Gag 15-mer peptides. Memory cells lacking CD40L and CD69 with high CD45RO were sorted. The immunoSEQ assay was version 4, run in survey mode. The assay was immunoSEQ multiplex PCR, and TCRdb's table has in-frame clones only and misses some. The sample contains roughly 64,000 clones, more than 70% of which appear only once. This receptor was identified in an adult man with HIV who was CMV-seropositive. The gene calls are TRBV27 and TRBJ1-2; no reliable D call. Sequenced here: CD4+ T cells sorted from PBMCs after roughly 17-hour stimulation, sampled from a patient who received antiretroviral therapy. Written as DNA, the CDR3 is TGTGCCAGCAGTTTAGGAGAAGGGTATGGCTACACCTTC. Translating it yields CASSLGEGYGYTF.